This TCR beta chain is from a study of blood T cell repertoires in COVID-19. Study at large: Samples representing acute and convalescent COVID-19 were sourced from the United States, Italy and Spain.

The CDR3 sequence is 14 residues long. The V end lost 0 bases, the J end lost 2 bases, and 8 bases lay between the germline ends. CDR1 is SGHDN, CDR2 FVKESK, per germline. In the original workflow: Estimated nucleated cell counts came from reference gene primer amplification. Data came from immunoSEQ multiplex PCR; TCRdb stores just in-frame clones and leaves some out. The V and J calls and the clone size are those of that table, but D and trimming were determined from the DNA. The table has fewer than 600,000 clones, about 91% seen once. The clonotype was recovered from a man aged 18 to 30 with COVID-19, enrolled during active disease. The chain links TRBV14 to TRBJ2-7; D unresolved. The material sequenced was peripheral blood. This chain's CDR3 is CASSQEMRAYEQYF. In nucleotides, the CDR3 is TGTGCCAGCAGCCAAGAAATGCGCGCCTACGAGCAGTACTTC.